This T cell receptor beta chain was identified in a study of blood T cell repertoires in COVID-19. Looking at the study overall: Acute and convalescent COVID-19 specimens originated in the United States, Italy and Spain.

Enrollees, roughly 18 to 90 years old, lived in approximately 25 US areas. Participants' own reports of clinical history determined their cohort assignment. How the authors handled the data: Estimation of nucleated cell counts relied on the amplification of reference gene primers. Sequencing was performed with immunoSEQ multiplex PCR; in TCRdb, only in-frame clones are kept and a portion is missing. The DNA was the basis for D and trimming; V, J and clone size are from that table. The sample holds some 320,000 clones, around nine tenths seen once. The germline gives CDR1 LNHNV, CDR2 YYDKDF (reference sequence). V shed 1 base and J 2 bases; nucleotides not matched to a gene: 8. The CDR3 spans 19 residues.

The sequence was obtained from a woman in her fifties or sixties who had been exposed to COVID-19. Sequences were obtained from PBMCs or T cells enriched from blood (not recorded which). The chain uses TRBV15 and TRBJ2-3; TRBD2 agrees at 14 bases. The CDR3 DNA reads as TGTGCCACCAGCAGAGGGACTAGCGGGGGGTTGTTTGTCACAGATACGCAGTATTTT. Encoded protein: CATSRGTSGGLFVTDTQYF.